A selection of T cell receptor beta chains follows, all from one sample in a study of cytomegalovirus exposure and HLA in healthy donors. Data came from immunoSEQ multiplex PCR; TCRdb stores just in-frame clones and leaves some out. The sample has roughly 150,000 clones, roughly three quarters seen once. Material for sequencing was PBMCs. The receptors were sampled from a male donor in good health and CMV-seronegative. The CDR3 runs from the conserved cysteine through the conserved F or W. A D gene is named only where the DNA matches it firmly. Clone size is given for some rows only: seen once, a few or many times, or a class if the clone is expanded.

TRBJ1-1 TRBV27 few TRBD1 TGTGCCAGCCTCGACAGGGGATATCGAGCTTTCTTT CASLDRGYRAFF
TRBJ2-1 TRBV7-7 - TRBD1 TGTGCTAGCAGCCGGGACAGGTCTAGGGATGAGCAGTTCTTC CASSRDRSRDEQFF
TRBJ2-7 TRBV6-1 few TRBD1 TGTGCCAGCAGTGAATGGGGGACAGCTACCTACGAGCAGTACTTC CASSEWGTATYEQYF
TRBJ1-2 TRBV28 - - TGTGCCAGTATAACTTGGCCGGGAGGCTACACCTTC CASITWPGGYTF
TRBJ1-4 TRBV4-1 few - TGTGCCAGCAGCCATCCTCGGTCCTTCGAAAAACTGTTTTTT CASSHPRSFEKLFF
TRBJ1-2 TRBV6-5 once - TGTGCCAGCGGTAGTCTCCCCCCGACTAACTATGGCTACACCTTC CASGSLPPTNYGYTF
TRBJ2-1 TRBV11-2 - - TGTGCCAGCAGCTTATTAGAACCGGGTCCGGATGAGCAGTTCTTC CASSLLEPGPDEQFF
TRBJ2-1 TRBV5-1 - TRBD2 TGCGCCAGCAGCTCCCTCGGACTAGCGGACTCCTACAATGAGCAGTTCTTC CASSSLGLADSYNEQFF
TRBJ2-1 TRBV5-1 - TRBD2 TGCGCCAGCAGCTTGACAGCGGGAGCCAATGAGCAGTTCTTC CASSLTAGANEQFF
TRBJ2-7 TRBV5-1 - - TGCGCCAGCAGCTTGAATCGCCAGGGCGCCTACGAGCAGTACTTC CASSLNRQGAYEQYF
TRBJ1-2 TRBV7-8 - TRBD1 TGTGCCAGCAGCCCCGGGACAGTCGGTGGCTACACCTTC CASSPGTVGGYTF
TRBJ1-4 TRBV18 - TRBD1 TGTGCCAGCTCACCCAGACAGGGGATGACTAATGAAAAACTGTTTTTT CASSPRQGMTNEKLFF
TRBJ2-6 TRBV15 - - TGTGCCACCGCGGGGACGGGTGGGGGGAATGGGGCCAACGTCCTGACTTTC CATAGTGGGNGANVLTF
TRBJ1-5 TRBV28 once TRBD1 TGTGCCAGCAGTTTAAGCAGGACAGGTCCTCAGCCCCAGCATTTT CASSLSRTGPQPQHF
TRBJ2-5 TRBV18 - TRBD2 TGTGCCAGCTCACCACAGGAGGAGACTAGCGGGGGTCAAGAGACCCAGTACTTC CASSPQEETSGGQETQYF
TRBJ1-2 TRBV6-1 once - TGTGCCAGCATGCGGTTAACTATGGTCGGCTACACCTTC CASMRLTMVGYTF
TRBJ2-1 TRBV6-5 once TRBD1 TGTGCCAGCAGGGTACAGGGGACCAATGAGCAGTTCTTC CASRVQGTNEQFF
TRBJ2-7 TRBV5-5 once TRBD2 TGTGCCAGCAGCTTCGGTTCTAGCGGGTATAACTCCTACGAGCAGTACTTC CASSFGSSGYNSYEQYF
TRBJ2-2 TRBV2 - TRBD2 TGTGCCAGCAGTGAAGCGCCTAGCGGGGTCGTCGGGGAGCTGTTTTTT CASSEAPSGVVGELFF
TRBJ2-5 TRBV18 - - TGTGCCAGCTCACCGACTTTCTCTCAAGAGACCCAGTACTTC CASSPTFSQETQYF
TRBJ2-7 TRBV9 - TRBD2 TGTGCCAGCAGCGTAGGCGCTAGCGGGAGGCCCTACGAGCAGTACTTC CASSVGASGRPYEQYF
TRBJ2-7 TRBV5-6 - TRBD2 TGTGCCAGCAGCTTACCGGGACTAGCGGGGAACGAGCAGTACTTC CASSLPGLAGNEQYF
TRBJ1-1 TRBV5-1 once - TGCGCCAGCAGCTTGTGGGGGGTAGGCACTGAAGCTTTCTTT CASSLWGVGTEAFF
TRBJ1-3 TRBV5-6 - - TGTGCCAGCAGCTTGGAAGCAGGTGGATCTGGAAACACCATATATTTT CASSLEAGGSGNTIYF
TRBJ2-4 TRBV5-6 - TRBD1 TGTGCCAGCAGCCAACGGGACAGCAAAAACATTCAGTACTTC CASSQRDSKNIQYF
TRBJ2-2 TRBV9 - - TGTGCCAGCAGCGTAGACAGGGTCGGTGGTTACACCGGGGAGCTGTTTTTT CASSVDRVGGYTGELFF
TRBJ1-6 TRBV6-1 - TRBD1 TGTGCCAGCAGTGAAGGTCAGGGGGCCAATAATTCACCCCTCCACTTT CASSEGQGANNSPLHF
TRBJ2-3 TRBV5-6 - - TGTGCCAGCAGCTTGTTGTACACAGATACGCAGTATTTT CASSLLYTDTQYF
TRBJ1-5 TRBV19 - - TGTGCCAGTAGTATAGAACAGGGCTTTGAACATAGCAATCAGCCCCAGCATTTT CASSIEQGFEHSNQPQHF
TRBJ1-1 TRBV7-6 - - TGTGTCGACCACGGCCGGGGGGCTTTTCTGAACACTGAAGCTTTCTTT CVDHGRGAFLNTEAFF
TRBJ1-2 TRBV7-9 - TRBD1 TGTTCCAGCAGCACAGGGACAGGGTCGTTGAACTATGGCTACACCTTC CSSSTGTGSLNYGYTF
TRBJ2-1 TRBV5-1 - - TGCGCCAGCAGCTTGGGGTGGGGGGACTCCTACAATGAGCAGTTCTTC CASSLGWGDSYNEQFF
TRBJ1-1 TRBV5-1 - - TGCGCCAGCAGCTTGGTTTCAGGGGTAAACACTGAAGCTTTCTTT CASSLVSGVNTEAFF
TRBJ2-2 TRBV7-2 - TRBD1 TGTGCCAGCAGCTTAGGACAGGGAAGTTTCGGGGAGCTGTTTTTT CASSLGQGSFGELFF
TRBJ1-6 TRBV28 few - TGTGCCAGCAGTTCTGGGGCAGGGGAAATTTCACCCCTCCACTTT CASSSGAGEISPLHF
TRBJ1-5 TRBV28 - - TGTGCCAGCAGGATGGGGCAGATAACGCAGCCCCAGCATTTT CASRMGQITQPQHF
TRBJ2-5 TRBV5-1 - - TGCGCCAGCAGCTTCGGGACACCCAAGAGGACCCAGTACTTC CASSFGTPKRTQYF
TRBJ2-2 TRBV5-1 - TRBD2 TGCGCCAGCAGCCGAACTAGCGGGGGGACTGCTGGCACCGGGGAGCTGTTTTTT CASSRTSGGTAGTGELFF
TRBJ1-2 TRBV7-3 - TRBD1 TGTGCCAGCAGCCCGGACAGGGGGGGAGGTGGCTACACCTTC CASSPDRGGGGYTF
TRBJ2-1 TRBV7-8 few - TGTGCCAGCAGCTTGCAGCAGGGTCTGGAGCAGTTCTTC CASSLQQGLEQFF
TRBJ2-7 TRBV27 - TRBD1 TGTGCCAGCAGTTGGACCTCCGGGACAGGGTACGAGCAGTACTTC CASSWTSGTGYEQYF
TRBJ1-2 TRBV5-5 - - TGTGCCAGCAGCTTGGATCCAGGTCTTGTCGGCTACACCTTC CASSLDPGLVGYTF
TRBJ2-7 TRBV6-5 once TRBD1 TGTGCCAGCAGTTACTCCACGACAGGGGATGAGCAGTACTTC CASSYSTTGDEQYF
TRBJ2-1 TRBV7-8 - - TGTGCCAGCAGCCCCCTAATTTACAATGAGCAGTTCTTC CASSPLIYNEQFF
TRBJ2-3 TRBV2 - - TGTGCCAGCAAGCCCACAGATACGCAGTATTTT CASKPTDTQYF
TRBJ2-1 TRBV27 few TRBD2 TGTGCCAGCAGTTTTTGGTGGACTAGCGGTAGTGAGCAGTTCTTC CASSFWWTSGSEQFF
TRBJ2-2 TRBV19 - TRBD2 TGTGCCAGTAGTATAGTTGGGACTAGCGGGAGGCACAGCGCGAACACCGGGGAGCTGTTTTTT CASSIVGTSGRHSANTGELFF
TRBJ2-3 TRBV2 - TRBD1 TGTGCCAGCAGTGCAAGGACAGGGGGCACAGATACGCAGTATTTT CASSARTGGTDTQYF
TRBJ2-1 TRBV2 - - TGTGCCAGCAGGGACAACGACAATGAGCAGTTCTTC CASRDNDNEQFF
TRBJ2-7 TRBV7-9 - TRBD1 TGTGCCAGCAGCTTAGCGATCGGTAGGGGGCCGGCCTACGAGCAGTACTTC CASSLAIGRGPAYEQYF
TRBJ2-6 TRBV28 - - TGTGCCAGCCCCTCTCTTAGGGGTACTCTCTCTGGGGCCAACGTCCTGACTTTC CASPSLRGTLSGANVLTF
TRBJ2-5 TRBV14 few TRBD1 TGTGCCAGCAGCCCGGGACAGTTGGGGGAGACCCAGTACTTC CASSPGQLGETQYF
TRBJ1-1 TRBV27 - - TGTGCCAGCACGCCGCTAGGCCGATGGCAAAGTCTAGGGGCGAACACTGAAGCTTTCTTT CASTPLGRWQSLGANTEAFF
TRBJ1-4 TRBV28 - TRBD1 TGTGCCAGCAGTCCCTCCGGGACAGGGTATGAAAAACTGTTTTTT CASSPSGTGYEKLFF